The 5 T cell receptor beta chains below all came from one sample that was sequenced in a study of blood T cells in healthy people across ages. Primed by a sample-barcoded 5' primer and a J-beta primer mix, a second PCR proceeded for 7 to 11 cycles. TCRdb reprocessed the 5' RACE reads via MiXCR and lists one record per CDR3 protein. Here the sample spans almost 1 million distinct CDR3 sequences, roughly half being singletons. Specimen: blood. These receptor sequences come from a woman between 55 and 75 years old in good health.

This chain uses TRBV7-2 with TRBJ2-7, with D tentatively TRBD2 (5 bases). This CDR3 has 15 amino acids. V was cut by 5 bases and J by 0 bases, with 14 bases left in between. Germline CDR1 SGHTA, CDR2 FQGNSA. This CDR3 is CASSPSGSSSYEQYF. The CDR3, as DNA: TGTGCCAGCAGCCCAAGCGGTTCCAGCTCCTACGAGCAGTACTTC.

The CDR3 reads CASSWTSGGTQYF. CDR3 coding DNA: TGTGCCAGCAGTTGGACTAGCGGAGGGACGCAGTATTTT. The chain is built from TRBV28 and TRBJ2-3, with 10 bases that match TRBD2. The germline V gene encodes CDR1 MDHEN and CDR2 SYDVKM. The junction had 4 bases not matched to a gene; V was cut back by 4 bases and J by 9 bases. The CDR3 extends over 13 amino acids.

Regarding this clonotype: This could be a read error, since a much larger clone is one nucleotide away. The J gene is TRBJ2-1, the V gene TRBV20-1; D is possibly TRBD1 (6 bases). Germline CDR1 and CDR2: DFQATT and SNEGSKA (reference sequence). The CDR3 length is 15 residues. The CDR3: CSARDHAGQINKQFF. For the CDR3, the DNA is TGCAGTGCTAGAGATCATGCTGGACAGATCAATAAGCAGTTCTTC.

This clonotype has ten or more counts. J is TRBJ2-7 and V is TRBV12-3 or TRBV12-4, with 13 bases matching TRBD2. Unmatched junction bases numbered 8, after V lost 8 bases and J lost 4 bases. The CDR3 is made up of 15 amino acids. CDR3 protein: CASSPGLAGVYEQYF. CDR3 nucleotide sequence: TGTGCCAGCTCTCCAGGACTAGCGGGAGTTTACGAGCAGTACTTC.

The V gene is TRBV7-3, the J gene TRBJ2-1, with D unresolved. The CDR3 is 12 amino acids. The germline CDR1 and CDR2 sequences are SGHTA and FQGTGA. V shed 5 bases and J shed 6 bases, with 8 bases lying between them. The CDR3 sequence is CASSIYPNEQFF. Here the CDR3 DNA reads TGTGCCAGCAGCATATACCCCAATGAGCAGTTCTTC. Variable domain in full (rest from reference TRBV7-3 and TRBJ2-1): GAGVSQTPSNKVTEKGKYVELRCDPISGHTALYWYRQSLGQGPEFLIYFQGTGAADDSGLPNDRFFAVRPEGSVSTLKIQRTERGDSAVYLCASSIYPNEQFFGPGTRLTVL.